The 4 T cell receptor beta chains presented below share a single source sample, sequenced in a study of T-cell reconstitution after alpha-beta-depleted transplantation in children. Preparation of the TCRbeta library used unique molecular identifiers. Each CDR3 protein is one row after TCRdb ran MiXCR on the PCR reads. This sample has more than 550,000 distinct CDR3 sequences, with 10% to 13% found just once. This material consisted of PBMCs from the stem cell graft donor, taken from the stem cell graft. All receptors come from a human donor who donated a stem cell graft to a child with acute myeloid leukemia.

This clonotype was counted between two and nine times. V and J are TRBV3-1 and TRBJ2-1, with TRBD2 matching 11 bases. The CDR3 spans 15 residues. The J segment lost 10 bases and the V segment lost 4 bases, leaving 9 bases of the junction unmatched. Germline V gene sequence: CDR1 LGHDT, CDR2 YNNKEL (reference sequence). The CDR3 here is CASSPGTSGGEEQFF. Here the CDR3 DNA reads TGTGCCAGCAGCCCAGGGACTAGCGGAGGGGAAGAGCAGTTCTTC.

This clonotype was seen many times. This chain links TRBV7-9 with TRBJ2-5, with a weak D call TRBD2 (5 bases). The CDR3 sequence is 13 residues long. Germline V lookup: CDR1 SEHNR, CDR2 FQNEAQ (reference sequence). Trimming shortened V by 7 bases and J by 5 bases, and 14 bases separated the two germline ends. In DNA form, the CDR3 reads TGTGCCAGCACCGGACCCGGGGAGGAGACCCAGTACTTC. Protein sequence: CASTGPGEETQYF. The full variable domain, its missing parts supplied by reference TRBV7-9 and TRBJ2-5, is DTGVSQNPRHKITKRGQNVTFRCDPISEHNRLYWYRQTLGQGPEFLTYFQNEAQLEKSRLLSDRFSAERPKGSFSTLEIQRTEQGDSAMYLCASTGPGEETQYFGPGTRLLVL.

This clonotype has a count of ten or more. The rearrangement links TRBV7-3 to TRBJ2-2, with 7 bases lining up with TRBD2. V shed 1 base and J 5 bases; nucleotides not matched to a gene: 7. Looked up from germline, CDR1 is SGHTA and CDR2 is FQGTGA. The CDR3 consists of 16 residues. The CDR3, as DNA: TGTGCCAGCAGCTTAAGTGCGGGAGTTTATACCGGGGAGCTGTTTTTT. Translated: CASSLSAGVYTGELFF.

This clonotype appeared a few times. The chain is built from TRBV29-1 and TRBJ2-1; the match to TRBD2 covers 12 bases. CDR3 length equals 16 residues. J was trimmed by 8 bases and V by 7 bases; bases with no gene match: 15. Germline V gene lookup returns CDR1 SQVTM and CDR2 ANQGSEA. CDR3 protein: CSARGGASGRADEQFF. CDR3 coding DNA: TGCAGCGCCAGGGGGGGGGCTAGCGGGAGGGCCGATGAGCAGTTCTTC.